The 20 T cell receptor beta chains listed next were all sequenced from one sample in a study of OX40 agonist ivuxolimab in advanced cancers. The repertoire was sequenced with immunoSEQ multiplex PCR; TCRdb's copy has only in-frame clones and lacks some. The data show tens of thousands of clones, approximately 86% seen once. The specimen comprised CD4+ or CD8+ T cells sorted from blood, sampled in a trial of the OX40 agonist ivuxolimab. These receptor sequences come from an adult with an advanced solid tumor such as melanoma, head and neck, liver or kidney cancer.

The CDR3 sequence: CAINDRGLNTEAFF. In nucleotides, the CDR3 is TGTGCCATCAATGACAGGGGGCTGAACACTGAAGCTTTCTTT. V gene TRBV10-3 combines with J gene TRBJ1-1, with 10 bases lining up with TRBD1. Germline V gene data show CDR1 as ENHRY and CDR2 as SYGVKD. CDR3 length: 14 amino acids. After removal of 7 bases from V and 0 bases from J, the junction contained 2 bases not matched to a gene.

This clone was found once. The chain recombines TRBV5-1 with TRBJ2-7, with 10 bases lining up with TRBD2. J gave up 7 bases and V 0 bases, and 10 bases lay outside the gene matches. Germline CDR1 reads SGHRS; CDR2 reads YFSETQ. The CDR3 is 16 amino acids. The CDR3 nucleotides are TGCGCCAGCAGCTTGGCCGGGACTAGCGAGATGAGGGAGCAGTACTTC. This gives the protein CASSLAGTSEMREQYF.

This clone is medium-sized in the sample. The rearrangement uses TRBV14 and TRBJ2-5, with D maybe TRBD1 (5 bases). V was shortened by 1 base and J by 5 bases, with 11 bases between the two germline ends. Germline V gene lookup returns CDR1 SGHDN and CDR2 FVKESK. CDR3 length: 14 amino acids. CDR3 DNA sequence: TGTGCCAGCAGCCAAGCGGCAGGGCAGGAGACCCAGTACTTC. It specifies CASSQAAGQETQYF.

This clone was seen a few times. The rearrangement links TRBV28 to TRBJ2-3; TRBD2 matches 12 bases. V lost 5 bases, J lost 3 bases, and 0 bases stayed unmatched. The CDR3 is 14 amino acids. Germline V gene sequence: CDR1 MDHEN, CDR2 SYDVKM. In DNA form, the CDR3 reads TGTGCCAGCAGTCTAGCGGGAGGGACAGATACGCAGTATTTT. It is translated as CASSLAGGTDTQYF. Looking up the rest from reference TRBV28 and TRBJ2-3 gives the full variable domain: DVKVTQSSRYLVKRTGEKVFLECVQDMDHENMFWYRQDPGLGLRLIYFSYDVKMKEKGDIPEGYSVSREKKERFSLILESASTNQTSMYLCASSLAGGTDTQYFGPGTRLTVL.

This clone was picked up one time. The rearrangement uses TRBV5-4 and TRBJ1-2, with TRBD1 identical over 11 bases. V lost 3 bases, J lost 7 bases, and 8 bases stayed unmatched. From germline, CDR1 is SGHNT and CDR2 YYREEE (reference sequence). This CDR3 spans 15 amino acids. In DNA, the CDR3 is TGTGCCAGCAGCTCCCGGACAGGGGGCGGATCTGGCTACACCTTC. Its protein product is CASSSRTGGGSGYTF.

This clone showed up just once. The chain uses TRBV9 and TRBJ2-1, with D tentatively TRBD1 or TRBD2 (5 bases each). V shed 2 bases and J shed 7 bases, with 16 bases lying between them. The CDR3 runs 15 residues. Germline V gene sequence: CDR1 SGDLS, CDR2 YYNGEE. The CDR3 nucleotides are TGTGCCAGCAGCGTCGGGACGGGTTGGGGGAATGAGCAGTTCTTC. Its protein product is CASSVGTGWGNEQFF.

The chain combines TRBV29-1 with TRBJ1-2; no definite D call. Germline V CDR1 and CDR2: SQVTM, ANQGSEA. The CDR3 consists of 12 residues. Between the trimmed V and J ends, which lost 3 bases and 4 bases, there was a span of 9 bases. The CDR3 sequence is CSVDGQRYGYTF. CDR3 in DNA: TGCAGCGTTGACGGGCAGCGCTATGGCTACACCTTC.

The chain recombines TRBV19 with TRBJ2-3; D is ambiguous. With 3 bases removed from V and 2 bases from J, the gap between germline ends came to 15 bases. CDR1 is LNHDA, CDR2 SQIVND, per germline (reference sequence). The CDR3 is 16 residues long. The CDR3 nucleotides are TGTGCCAGTAGTATCGAGACCACGACCGACACAGATACGCAGTATTTT. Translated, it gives CASSIETTTDTDTQYF. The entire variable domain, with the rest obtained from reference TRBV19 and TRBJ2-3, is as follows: DGGITQSPKYLFRKEGQNVTLSCEQNLNHDAMYWYRQDPGQGLRLIYYSQIVNDFQKGDIAEGYSVSREKKESFPLTVTSAQKNPTAFYLCASSIETTTDTDTQYFGPGTRLTVL.

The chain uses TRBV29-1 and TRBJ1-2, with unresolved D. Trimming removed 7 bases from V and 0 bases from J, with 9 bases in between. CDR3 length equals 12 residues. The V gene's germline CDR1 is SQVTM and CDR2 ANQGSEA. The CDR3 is CSAGSTNYGYTF. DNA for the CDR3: TGCAGCGCGGGTTCTACTAACTATGGCTACACCTTC. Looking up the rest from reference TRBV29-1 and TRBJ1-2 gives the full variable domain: SAVISQKPSRDICQRGTSLTIQCQVDSQVTMMFWYRQQPGQSLTLIATANQGSEATYESGFVIDKFPISRPNLTFSTLTVSNMSPEDSSIYLCSAGSTNYGYTFGSGTRLTVV.

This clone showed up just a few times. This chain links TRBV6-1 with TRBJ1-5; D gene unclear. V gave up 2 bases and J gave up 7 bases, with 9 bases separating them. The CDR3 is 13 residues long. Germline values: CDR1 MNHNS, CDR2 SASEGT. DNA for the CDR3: TGTGCCAGCAGTGAATTGGATCCCCAGCCCCAGCATTTT. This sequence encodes CASSELDPQPQHF.

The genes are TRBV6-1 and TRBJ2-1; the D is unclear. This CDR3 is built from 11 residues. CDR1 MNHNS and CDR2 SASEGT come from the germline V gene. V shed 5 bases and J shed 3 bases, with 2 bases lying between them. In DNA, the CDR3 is TGTGCCAGCAGTCGCTACAATGAGCAGTTCTTC. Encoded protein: CASSRYNEQFF.

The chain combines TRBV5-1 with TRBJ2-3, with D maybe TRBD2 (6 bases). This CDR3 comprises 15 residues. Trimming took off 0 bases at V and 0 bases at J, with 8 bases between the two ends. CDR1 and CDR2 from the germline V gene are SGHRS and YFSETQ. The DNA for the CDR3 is TGCGCCAGCAGCTTGGGTGGGACTAGCACAGATACGCAGTATTTT. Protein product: CASSLGGTSTDTQYF.

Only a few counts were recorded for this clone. CDR3 bases: TGTGCCAGCAGTGTCACGGGGCCGGGCACCGGGGAGCTGTTTTTT. Its protein is CASSVTGPGTGELFF. J is TRBJ2-2 and V is TRBV2; either TRBD1 or TRBD2 may fit D (5 bases each). Germline V gives CDR1 SNHLY, CDR2 FYNNEI. Trimming pared 4 bases from V and 4 bases from J, leaving 13 bases between. This CDR3 is built from 15 residues. Based on the CDR3 plus reference TRBV2 and TRBJ2-2, the full variable domain is EPEVTQTPSHQVTQMGQEVILRCVPISNHLYFYWYRQILGQKVEFLVSFYNNEISEKSEIFDDQFSVERPDGSNFTLKIRSTKLEDSAMYFCASSVTGPGTGELFFGEGSRLTVL.

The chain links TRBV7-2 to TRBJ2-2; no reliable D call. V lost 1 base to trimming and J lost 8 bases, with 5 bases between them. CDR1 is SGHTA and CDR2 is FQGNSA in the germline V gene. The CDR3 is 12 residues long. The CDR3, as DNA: TGTGCCAGCAGCTTAGTTGGGGGGGAGCTGTTTTTT. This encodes CASSLVGGELFF.

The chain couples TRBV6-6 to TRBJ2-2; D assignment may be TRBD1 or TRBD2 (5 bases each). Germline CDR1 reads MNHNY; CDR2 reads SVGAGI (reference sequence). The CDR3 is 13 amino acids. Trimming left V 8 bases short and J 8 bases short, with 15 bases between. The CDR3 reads CASLRGDRGELFF. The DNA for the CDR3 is TGTGCCAGCCTAAGGGGAGACAGAGGGGAGCTGTTTTTT.

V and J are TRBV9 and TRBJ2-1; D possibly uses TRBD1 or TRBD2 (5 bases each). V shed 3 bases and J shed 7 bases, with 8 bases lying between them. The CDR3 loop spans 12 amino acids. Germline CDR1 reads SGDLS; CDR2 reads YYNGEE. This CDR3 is CASSGGSNEQFF. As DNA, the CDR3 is TGTGCCAGCAGCGGGGGGTCAAATGAGCAGTTCTTC.

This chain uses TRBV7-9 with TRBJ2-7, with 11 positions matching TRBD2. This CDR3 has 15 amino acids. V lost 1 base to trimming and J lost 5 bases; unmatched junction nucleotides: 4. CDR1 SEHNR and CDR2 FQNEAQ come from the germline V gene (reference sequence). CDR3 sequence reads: CASSLVAGGRDEQYF. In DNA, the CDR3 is TGTGCCAGCAGCTTAGTAGCGGGAGGGCGGGACGAGCAGTACTTC.

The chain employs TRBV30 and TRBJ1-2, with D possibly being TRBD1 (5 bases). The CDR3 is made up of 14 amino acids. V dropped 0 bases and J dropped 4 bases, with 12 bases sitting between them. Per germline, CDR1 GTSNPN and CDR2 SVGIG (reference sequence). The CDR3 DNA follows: TGTGCCTGGAGTGTACAAACAGGCCCCTATGGCTACACCTTC. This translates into CAWSVQTGPYGYTF.

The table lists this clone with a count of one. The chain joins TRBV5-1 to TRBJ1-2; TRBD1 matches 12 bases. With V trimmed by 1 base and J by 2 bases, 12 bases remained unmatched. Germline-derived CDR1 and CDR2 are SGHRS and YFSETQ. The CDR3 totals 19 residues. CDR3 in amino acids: CASSLSWGQGADVNYGYTF. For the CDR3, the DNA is TGCGCCAGCAGCTTGAGCTGGGGACAGGGGGCGGATGTGAACTATGGCTACACCTTC.

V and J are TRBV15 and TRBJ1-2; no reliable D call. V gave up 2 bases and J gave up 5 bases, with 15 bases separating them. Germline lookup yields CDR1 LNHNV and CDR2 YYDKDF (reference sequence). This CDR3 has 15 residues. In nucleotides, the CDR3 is TGTGCCACCAGCAGAATCTATGGACGGCCTTATGGCTACACCTTC. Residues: CATSRIYGRPYGYTF.